The 14 T cell receptor beta chains reported below all come from one sample, sequenced in a study of T cell repertoires in cytomegalovirus infection. TCRdb independently ran MiXCR on the reads; one entry per CDR3 protein. The data contain roughly 920,000 distinct CDR3 sequences, 31% of them singletons. Their cognate antigens are unknown. The specimen comprised cultured CD8+ T cells from PBMCs, sampled from culture after CMV antigen stimulation. The receptors were sampled from a human donor in good health (CMV status not recorded). Some clones in this sample may be carry-over from other donors' samples.

In its sample, this clonotype was seen a few times. The chain joins TRBV6-5 to TRBJ1-2; D not resolved. This CDR3 region has 14 residues. Germline CDR1 and CDR2: MNHEY and SVGAGI. The germline V and J ends were trimmed by 0 bases and 4 bases, with 9 bases remaining between them. The DNA of the CDR3 is TGTGCCAGCAGTTACTCTGCGGTCCTCTATGGCTACACCTTC. Translated, it gives CASSYSAVLYGYTF.

This chain links TRBV12-5 with TRBJ2-7; 8 nucleotides line up with TRBD2. J gave up 1 base and V 4 bases, and 9 bases lay outside the gene matches. The CDR3 covers 16 residues. From germline, CDR1 is LGHNT and CDR2 FRNRAP. The CDR3: CASGSPGAGGSYEQYF. Here the CDR3 DNA reads TGTGCTAGTGGTTCCCCGGGTGCGGGGGGATCCTACGAGCAGTACTTC. Full variable domain (rest looked up from reference TRBV12-5 and TRBJ2-7): DARVTQTPRHKVTEMGQEVTMRCQPILGHNTVFWYRQTMMQGLELLAYFRNRAPLDDSGMPKDRFSAEMPDATLATLKIQPSEPRDSAVYFCASGSPGAGGSYEQYFGPGTRLTVT.

This clonotype was picked up many times. The chain has TRBV11-2 and TRBJ1-6; D ambiguous. This CDR3 has 15 residues. In germline, CDR1 is SGHAT, CDR2 FQNNGV. V was pared by 0 bases and J by 9 bases, with 12 bases between. The CDR3 DNA reads as TGTGCCAGCAGCTTAGATTATGGATCAAGTTCACCCCTCCACTTT. Translated, it gives CASSLDYGSSSPLHF.

This clonotype was seen more than once but under ten times. CDR3: CASRPEDSGELFF. CDR3 DNA sequence: TGTGCCAGCAGGCCCGAAGATTCCGGGGAGCTGTTTTTT. The rearrangement joins TRBV12-3 or TRBV12-4 to TRBJ2-2, with no clear D. The CDR3 is 13 amino acids. V lost 6 bases and J lost 6, with 11 bases in between.

This clonotype has more than one count but fewer than ten. The gene calls are TRBV7-8 and TRBJ2-2; perhaps TRBD1 as D (6 bases). The CDR3 length is 17 residues. Germline V gives CDR1 SGHVS, CDR2 FQNEAQ. Trimming pared 4 bases from V and 6 bases from J, leaving 21 bases between. CDR3 nucleotide sequence: TGTGCCAGCAGCTCCGGAAAGAGGCAGGGGAAACCCGGGGAGCTGTTTTTT. Residues: CASSSGKRQGKPGELFF.

The J gene is TRBJ2-5, the V gene TRBV27; D unclear. The CDR3 covers 13 residues. Trimming removed 8 bases from V and 5 bases from J, with 15 bases in between. Germline CDR1 reads MNHEY; CDR2 reads SMNVEV (reference sequence). The CDR3 loop reads CASGKVRSETQYF. CDR3 nucleotide sequence: TGTGCCAGCGGGAAAGTACGTTCTGAGACCCAGTACTTC.

This clonotype has just a few counts. The chain employs TRBV4-3 and TRBJ2-3, with D maybe TRBD1 (6 bases). The V gene lost 0 bases and the J gene lost 4 bases, with 14 bases spanning the gap. The CDR3 runs 16 residues. Germline V gene sequence: CDR1 LGHNA, CDR2 YSLEER. Here the CDR3 reads CASSQEWDNGADTQYF. As DNA, the CDR3 is TGCGCCAGCAGCCAAGAGTGGGACAACGGGGCAGATACGCAGTATTTT.

Turning to this clonotype: Germline is not matched at one junction end, which may reflect a read error. The J gene is TRBJ2-2, the V gene TRBV27; the D gene is possibly TRBD1 (7 bases). This CDR3 contains 15 residues. CDR1 and CDR2 from the germline V gene are MNHEY and SMNVEV (reference sequence). The CDR3: CVSKSGQGGTGELFF. In nucleotides, the CDR3 is TGTGTCAGCAAATCGGGCCAGGGGGGCACCGGGGAGCTGTTTTTT.

This chain uses TRBV4-1 with TRBJ2-5; 9 nucleotides match TRBD2. V lost 0 bases to trimming and J lost 7 bases; unmatched junction nucleotides: 9. The germline V gene has CDR1 MGHRA and CDR2 YSYEKL. CDR3 length: 16 amino acids. CDR3 in amino acids: CASSQEKAGGQGTQYF. CDR3 in DNA: TGCGCCAGCAGCCAAGAAAAAGCGGGGGGCCAGGGGACCCAGTACTTC.

This clonotype turned up a few times. The rearrangement joins TRBV4-1 to TRBJ1-4; a weak D match, TRBD1 (6 bases). Germline assignment: CDR1 MGHRA and CDR2 YSYEKL. V was pared by 2 bases and J by 3 bases, with 13 bases between. This CDR3 has 16 amino acids. CDR3: CASSQTWGRPNEKLFF. The CDR3 DNA is TGCGCCAGCAGCCAAACGTGGGGGCGACCTAATGAAAAACTGTTTTTT.

In its sample, this clonotype was seen many times. This rearrangement joins TRBV12-3 or TRBV12-4 to TRBJ1-6, with 10 bases fitting TRBD1. Trimming cost V 4 bases and J 12 bases; bases outside gene matches: 18. The CDR3 has 18 amino acids. Written as DNA, the CDR3 is TGTGCCAGCAGTTCAGACAGGGGGCCGAACGTAGCATTCGGACCCCTCCACTTT. It encodes CASSSDRGPNVAFGPLHF.

The V gene is TRBV27, the J gene TRBJ2-1; D remains ambiguous. The CDR3 length is 17 residues. Between the trimmed V and J ends, which lost 3 bases and 5 bases, there was a span of 20 bases. The germline V gene has CDR1 MNHEY and CDR2 SMNVEV (reference sequence). The CDR3 loop reads CASSLVIGQALDNEQFF. The CDR3 DNA is TGTGCCAGCAGTTTGGTGATCGGGCAGGCCTTAGACAATGAGCAGTTCTTC.

V and J are TRBV2 and TRBJ1-1; D unclear. Trimming removed 7 bases at V and 0 bases at J, with 6 bases between. Germline-derived CDR1 and CDR2 are SNHLY and FYNNEI. The CDR3 sequence is 12 residues long. Written as DNA, the CDR3 is TGTGCCAGCAACAGATTGAACACTGAAGCTTTCTTT. Its translation is CASNRLNTEAFF.

This chain links TRBV19 with TRBJ1-3, with 7 positions matching TRBD1. V lost 5 bases to trimming and J lost 4 bases; unmatched junction nucleotides: 5. Germline loops: CDR1 LNHDA, CDR2 SQIVND (reference sequence). The CDR3 length is 14 residues. CDR3 nucleotides: TGTGCCAGTAGTTTTGGGACAGTCGGAAACACCATATATTTT. Amino acid sequence: CASSFGTVGNTIYF.